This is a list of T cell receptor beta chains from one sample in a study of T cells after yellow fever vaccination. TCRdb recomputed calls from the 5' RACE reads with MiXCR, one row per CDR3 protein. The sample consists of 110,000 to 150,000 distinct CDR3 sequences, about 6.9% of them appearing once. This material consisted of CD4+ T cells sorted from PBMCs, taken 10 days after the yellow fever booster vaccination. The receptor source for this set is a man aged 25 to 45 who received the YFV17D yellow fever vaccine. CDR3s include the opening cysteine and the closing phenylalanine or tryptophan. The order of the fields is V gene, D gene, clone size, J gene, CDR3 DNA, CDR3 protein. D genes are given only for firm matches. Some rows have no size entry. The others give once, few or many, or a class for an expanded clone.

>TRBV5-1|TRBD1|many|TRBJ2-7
TGCGCCAGCAGCTGGGGACAGAGCCCCTACGAGCAGTACTTC
CASSWGQSPYEQYF
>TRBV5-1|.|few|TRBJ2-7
TGCGCCAGCAGCCCCACGGGATCGGGATCCTACGAGCAGTACTTC
CASSPTGSGSYEQYF
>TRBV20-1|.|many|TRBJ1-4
TGCAGTGCTAGTAGGTTTAGAACTAATGAAAAACTGTTTTTT
CSASRFRTNEKLFF
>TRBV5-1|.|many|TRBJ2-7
TGCGCCAGCAGCCGTCAGACTGGTGACGAGCAGTACTTC
CASSRQTGDEQYF
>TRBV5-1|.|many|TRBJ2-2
TGCGCCAGCAGCTTGGAAGGGCAGCCTGGAGAGCTGTTTTTT
CASSLEGQPGELFF
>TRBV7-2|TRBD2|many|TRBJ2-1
TGTGCCAGCAGCTTGGCTAGCGGCCGTTTCATGGGAGGCAATGAGCAGTTCTTC
CASSLASGRFMGGNEQFF
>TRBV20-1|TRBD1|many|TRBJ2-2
TGCAGTGCTAGAGGTGGACAGGTTGGCGGGGAGCTGTTTTTT
CSARGGQVGGELFF
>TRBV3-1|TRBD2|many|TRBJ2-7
TGTGCCAGCAGCCAAGGAACAGCGGGAGGGCCCAGCGAGCAGTACTTC
CASSQGTAGGPSEQYF
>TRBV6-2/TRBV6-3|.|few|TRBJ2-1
TGTGCCAGCACCACCCCGGACCGCTCCTACAATGAGCAGTTCTTC
CASTTPDRSYNEQFF
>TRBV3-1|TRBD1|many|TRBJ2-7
TGTGCCAGCAGCCAGCCTCGACAGGGGCTTTACGAGCAGTACTTC
CASSQPRQGLYEQYF
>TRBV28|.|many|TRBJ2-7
TGTGCCAGCAGTCTCCGCCAACAGGGAAAGGCACGAAAAGGGCAGTACTTC
CASSLRQQGKARKGQYF
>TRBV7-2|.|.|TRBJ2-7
TGTGCCAGCAGCTTACAACTAGCCGGGTACGAGCAGTACTTC
CASSLQLAGYEQYF
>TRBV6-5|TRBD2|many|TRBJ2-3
TGTGCCAGCAGTTACTCGCTGGGAGCGGGAGAACGGGCAGATACGCAGTATTTT
CASSYSLGAGERADTQYF
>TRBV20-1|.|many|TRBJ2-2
TGCAGTGCTACGCAAGATCCGGCCGGGGAGCTGTTTTTT
CSATQDPAGELFF
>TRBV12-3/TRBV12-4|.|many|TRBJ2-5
TGTGCCAGCACCCGCGGAGGGGAGACCCAGTACTTC
CASTRGGETQYF
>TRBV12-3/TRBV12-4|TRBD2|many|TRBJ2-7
TGTGCCAGCAGTTTACCGGGAGGGTACGAGCAGTACTTC
CASSLPGGYEQYF
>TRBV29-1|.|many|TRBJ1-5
TGCAGCGTCACTGAGGACTCCCCCGATCAGCCCCAGCATTTT
CSVTEDSPDQPQHF
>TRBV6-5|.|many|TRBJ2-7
TGTGCCAGCAGTTACCTCAGGGGTCAAAATCAGGAGCAGTACTTC
CASSYLRGQNQEQYF
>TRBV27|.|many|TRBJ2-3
TGTGCCAGCAGTACCCGAGGATCAGATACGCAGTATTTT
CASSTRGSDTQYF
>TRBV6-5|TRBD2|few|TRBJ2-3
TGTGCCAGCAGTTACTCGTTTAGCGGGAGGGCCCGGGCAGATACGCAGTATTTT
CASSYSFSGRARADTQYF
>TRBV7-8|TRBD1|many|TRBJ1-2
TGTGCCAGCAGAACATTGACAGGGGAAGACTATGGCTACACCTTC
CASRTLTGEDYGYTF
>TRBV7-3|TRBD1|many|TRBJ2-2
TGTGCCAGCAGCCAGGGACAGGGCGCGAACACCGGGGAGCTGTTTTTT
CASSQGQGANTGELFF
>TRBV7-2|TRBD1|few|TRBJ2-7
TGTGCCAGCAGCTTAGCCCCCTTTGGACAGGGGAACGAGCAGTACTTC
CASSLAPFGQGNEQYF
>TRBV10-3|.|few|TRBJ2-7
TGTGCCATCAAGTCGTGGCAGTACTTC
CAIKSWQYF
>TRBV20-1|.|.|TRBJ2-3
TGCAGTGCTAGAGAGGCGGGGCGCTCCACAGATACGCAGTATTTT
CSAREAGRSTDTQYF
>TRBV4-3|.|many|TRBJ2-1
TGCGCCAGCAGTTCAATCCAACCAGGGATTACCTCCTACAATGAGCAGTTCTTC
CASSSIQPGITSYNEQFF
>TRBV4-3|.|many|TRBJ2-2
TGCGCCAGCAGCCAAGCGAGACTAGCGAACACCGGGGAGCTGTTTTTT
CASSQARLANTGELFF
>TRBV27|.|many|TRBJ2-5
TGTGCCAGCAGTTTGTTTCAGGGCTTACGAGAGACCCAGTACTTC
CASSLFQGLRETQYF
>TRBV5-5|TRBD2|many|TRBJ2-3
TGTGCCAGCAGCTATCTAGCGGGAGGCCGGGATACGCAGTATTTT
CASSYLAGGRDTQYF
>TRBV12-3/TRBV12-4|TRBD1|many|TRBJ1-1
TGTGCCAGCAGTCGACAGGGGTGGGATGAAGCTTTCTTT
CASSRQGWDEAFF
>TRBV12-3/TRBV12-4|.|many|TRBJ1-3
TGTGCCAGCAGCCCTCGACAGGCTGGAAACACCATATATTTT
CASSPRQAGNTIYF
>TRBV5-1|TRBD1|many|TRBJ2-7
TGCGCCAGCAGACCGAACGCCGGGACAGGAGCCTACGAGCAGTACTTC
CASRPNAGTGAYEQYF
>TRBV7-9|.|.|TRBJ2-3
TGTGCCAGCAGCGCCCAGTTACTAGTCAGTGGCACAGATACGCAGTATTTT
CASSAQLLVSGTDTQYF
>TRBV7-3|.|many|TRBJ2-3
TGTGCCAGCAGCTTAGGGAGCGCAGATACGCAGTATTTT
CASSLGSADTQYF
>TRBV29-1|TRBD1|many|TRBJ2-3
TGCAGCGTTGAAGGGGACAGGCCGGCTGATACGCAGTATTTT
CSVEGDRPADTQYF
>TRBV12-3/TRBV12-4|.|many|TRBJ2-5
TGTGCCAGCAGTTCAGGACCACAAGAGACCCAGTACTTC
CASSSGPQETQYF
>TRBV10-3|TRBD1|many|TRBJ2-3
TGTGCCATCAGTTGGGGACAGGGGGAAGCAGATACGCAGTATTTT
CAISWGQGEADTQYF
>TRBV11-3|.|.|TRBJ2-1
TGTGCCAGCAGCTTGCACGGATACAATGAGCAGTTCTTC
CASSLHGYNEQFF
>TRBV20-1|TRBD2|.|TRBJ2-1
TGCAGTGCTCTGAGAGGCGGGAGTCTCTACAATGAGCAGTTCTTC
CSALRGGSLYNEQFF
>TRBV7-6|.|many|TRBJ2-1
TGTGCCAGCAGCCAGCCCCTGGGCGAACCCTACAATGAGCAGTTCTTC
CASSQPLGEPYNEQFF
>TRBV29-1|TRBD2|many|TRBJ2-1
TGCAGCGGTACTAGCGGAGACAATGAGCAGTTCTTC
CSGTSGDNEQFF
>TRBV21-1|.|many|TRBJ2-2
TGTGCCAGGCGACAGGGTAGTTTCTCCGGGGAGCTGTTTTTT
CARRQGSFSGELFF
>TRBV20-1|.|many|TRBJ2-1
TGCAGTGCTAGAGATCCGGGCGCGAGCTCCTACAATGAGCAGTTCTTC
CSARDPGASSYNEQFF
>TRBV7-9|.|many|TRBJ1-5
TGTGCCAGCAGCTCAGGAGCCGAGGGGCAGCCCCAGCATTTT
CASSSGAEGQPQHF
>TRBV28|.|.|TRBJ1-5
TGTGCCAGCAGTTTTTCCGGGACGGCGGATCAGCCCCAGCATTTT
CASSFSGTADQPQHF
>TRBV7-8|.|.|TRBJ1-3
TGTGCCAGCAGCTCGCCGGGACACCCATCGAGCACCATATATTTT
CASSSPGHPSSTIYF
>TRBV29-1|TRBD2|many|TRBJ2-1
TGCAGCGTTCCAGGGACTATCCCGAGCGATGAGCAGTTCTTC
CSVPGTIPSDEQFF
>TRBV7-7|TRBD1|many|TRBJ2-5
TGTGCCAGCAGCGTCCGGGACAGGGGGCACCTTGAGACCCAGTACTTC
CASSVRDRGHLETQYF
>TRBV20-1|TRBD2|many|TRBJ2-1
TGCAGTGCTAGTTTCAGCGGGAGGGTTGATGAGCAGTTCTTC
CSASFSGRVDEQFF
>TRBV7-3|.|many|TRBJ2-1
TGTGCCAGCAGCTTAAATAGCGCCAATGAGCAGTTCTTC
CASSLNSANEQFF
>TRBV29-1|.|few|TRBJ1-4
TGCAGCGTTGGGGAGCCTAATGAAAAACTGTTTTTT
CSVGEPNEKLFF